This TCR beta chain emerged from a study of blood T cell repertoires in COVID-19. Study-wide background: Acute and convalescent COVID-19 specimens originated in the United States, Italy and Spain. T cells, B-cell-depleted T cells, or PBMCs supplied cDNA or gDNA.

This clone has a handful of counts. Authors' methods: Reference gene primer amplification gave estimated nucleated cell counts. TCRdb's copy holds only in-frame clones and misses some; the assay was immunoSEQ multiplex PCR. V, J and clone size derive from that table, while D and trimming were established from the DNA sequence. The sample contains 120,000 or so clones, 70% to 90% of which appear only once. The junction had 4 bases not matched to a gene; V was cut back by 3 bases and J by 6 bases. Germline V CDR1 and CDR2: SGDLS, YYNGEE. The CDR3 sequence is 13 residues long. This rearrangement joins TRBV9 to TRBJ1-2; 8 nucleotides match TRBD1. The sample was peripheral blood. This TCR was recovered from an elderly woman with acute or convalescent COVID-19. The CDR3 nucleotides read TGTGCCAGCAGCGCCTGGACAGGGCATGGCTACACCTTC. Its translation: CASSAWTGHGYTF.